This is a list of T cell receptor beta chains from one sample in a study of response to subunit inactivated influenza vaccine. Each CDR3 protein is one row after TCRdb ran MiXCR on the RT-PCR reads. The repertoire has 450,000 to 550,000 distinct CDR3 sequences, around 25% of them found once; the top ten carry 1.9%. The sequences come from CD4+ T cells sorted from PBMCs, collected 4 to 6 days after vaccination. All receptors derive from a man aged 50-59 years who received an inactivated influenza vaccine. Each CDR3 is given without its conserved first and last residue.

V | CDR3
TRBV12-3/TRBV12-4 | ASRQGTGEQY
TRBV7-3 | ASSISGRYNEQF
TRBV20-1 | SADDRGRTNEKLF
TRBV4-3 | ASSQGAMNEQF
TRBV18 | ASSPISSQISNEQF
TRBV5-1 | ASMTTGTPTDTQY
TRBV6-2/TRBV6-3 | ASNLYSGNTIY
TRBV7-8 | ASSLLTGAFSYEQY
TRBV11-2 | ASTFKLGMPYNEQF
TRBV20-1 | SASLWGGTDTQY
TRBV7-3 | ASSLTGPPEGGGRANVLT
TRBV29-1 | SSQEGRGGNEQF
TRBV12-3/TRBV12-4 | ASSQGRETGRYEQY
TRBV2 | ASSVFGETQY
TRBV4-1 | ASSQVLVDSPLH
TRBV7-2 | ASSLGPISSYNEQF
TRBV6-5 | ASSYSPQRGTGELF
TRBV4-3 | ASSQDQGRDYGYT
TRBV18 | ASSRTRDEQF
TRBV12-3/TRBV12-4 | ASSGPGDYGYT
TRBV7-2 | ASSREVASYNEQF
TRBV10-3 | AISAGTARLAGGGKTQY
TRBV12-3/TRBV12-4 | ASSFGLASSGANVLT
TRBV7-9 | ASSFLQVNTEAF
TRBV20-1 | SVLSSPETQY
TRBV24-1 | ATSLPFTDTQY
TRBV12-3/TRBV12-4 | ASNRQGNTNQPQH
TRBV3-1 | ASSRHNQPQH
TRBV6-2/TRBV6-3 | ASSQDSYEQY
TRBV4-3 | ASSQDRLAGGLIRYNEQF
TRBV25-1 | ASTPPGAGTEAF
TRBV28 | ATTGTSGYTQY
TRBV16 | ASSQVQGYGYT
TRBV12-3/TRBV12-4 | ASSSLRSGESYNEQF
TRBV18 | ASSPKQASYGYT
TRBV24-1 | ATSDPSRGPSYNEQF
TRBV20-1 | SARDSQGRETQY
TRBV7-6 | ASSPTRSLTDTQY
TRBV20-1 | SARKLAGDTDTQY
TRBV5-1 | ASSLVSGVNNEQF
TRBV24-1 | ATSDNGQQY
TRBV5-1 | ASSGGVTSGSPNEQF
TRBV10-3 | AISKTPNTGELF
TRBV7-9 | ASSLSRTGPNEQF
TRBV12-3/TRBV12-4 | ASRDRFSYEQY
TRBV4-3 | ASSQGQGGEKLF
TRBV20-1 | SARLLAGGLNEQF
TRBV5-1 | ASSLVRAGAYNEQF
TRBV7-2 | ASSSGTGMPYEQY
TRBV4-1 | ASSQGVGTRNTGELF
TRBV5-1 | ASSISSGANVLT
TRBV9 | ASSIGQSSYNEQF
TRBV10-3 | AISDVGVELTGELF
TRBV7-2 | ASSLGPRLYNSPLH
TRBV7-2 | ASSSGRVDTQY
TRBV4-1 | ASSQVPRRVLYQETQY
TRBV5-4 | ASSSRIGEVYGYT